The present T cell receptor (beta chain) was sequenced within a study of CD8+CD57+ T cells in acquired aplastic anemia. Individuals selected for sequencing had exhibited CD8+CD57+ cell expansion on flow cytometry. Severe acquired aplastic anemia affected all patients. The TCR beta profiling, which covered VDJ combination and CDR3 sequence, was carried out using genomic DNA as the template. MiXCR, run by TCRdb on the reads, gives a single entry per CDR3 protein. The sample has under 350,000 distinct CDR3 sequences, approximately 57% seen once; the top ten hold approximately 1.3%. The CDR3 loop spans 19 amino acids. After removal of 0 bases from V and 4 bases from J, the junction contained 16 bases not matched to a gene. CDR1 and CDR2 (germline): MGHRA, YSYEKL.

The origin of this receptor is a human donor with aplastic anemia. The chain combines TRBV4-1 with TRBJ2-3; 7 positions match TRBD2. Sequencing was performed on sorted CD4+, CD8+, or CD8+CD57+ T cells (not recorded which) from PBMCs. The CDR3 region is CASSQEPLQAGSGADTQYF. The CDR3 DNA reads TGCGCCAGCAGCCAAGAACCCCTCCAGGCGGGGAGCGGGGCAGATACGCAGTATTTT.